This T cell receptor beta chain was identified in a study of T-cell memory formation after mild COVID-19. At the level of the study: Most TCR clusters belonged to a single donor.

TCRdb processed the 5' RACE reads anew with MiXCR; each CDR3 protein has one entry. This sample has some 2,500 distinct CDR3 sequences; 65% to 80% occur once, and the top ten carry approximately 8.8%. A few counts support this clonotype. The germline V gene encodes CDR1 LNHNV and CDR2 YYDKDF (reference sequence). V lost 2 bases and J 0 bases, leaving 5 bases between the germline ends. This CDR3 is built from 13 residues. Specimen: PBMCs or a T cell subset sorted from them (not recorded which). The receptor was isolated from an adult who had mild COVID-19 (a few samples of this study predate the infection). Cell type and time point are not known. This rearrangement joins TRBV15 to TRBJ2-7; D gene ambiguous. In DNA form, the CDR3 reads TGTGCCACCAGCAGATCACTCTCCTACGAGCAGTACTTC. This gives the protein CATSRSLSYEQYF.